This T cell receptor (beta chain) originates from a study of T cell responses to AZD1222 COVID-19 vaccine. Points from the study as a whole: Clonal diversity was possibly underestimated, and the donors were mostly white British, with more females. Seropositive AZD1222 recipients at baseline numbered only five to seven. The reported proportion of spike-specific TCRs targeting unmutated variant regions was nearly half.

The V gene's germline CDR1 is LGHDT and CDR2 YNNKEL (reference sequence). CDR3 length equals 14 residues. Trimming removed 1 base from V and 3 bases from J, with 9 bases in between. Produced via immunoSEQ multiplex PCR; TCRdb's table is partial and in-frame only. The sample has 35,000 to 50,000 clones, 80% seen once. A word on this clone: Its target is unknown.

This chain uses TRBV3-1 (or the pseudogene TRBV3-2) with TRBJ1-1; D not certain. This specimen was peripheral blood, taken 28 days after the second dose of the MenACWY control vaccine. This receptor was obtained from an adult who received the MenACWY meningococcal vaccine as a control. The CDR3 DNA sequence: TGTGCCAGCAGCCAAGTGGGCCGGGACACTGAAGCTTTCTTT. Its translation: CASSQVGRDTEAFF.